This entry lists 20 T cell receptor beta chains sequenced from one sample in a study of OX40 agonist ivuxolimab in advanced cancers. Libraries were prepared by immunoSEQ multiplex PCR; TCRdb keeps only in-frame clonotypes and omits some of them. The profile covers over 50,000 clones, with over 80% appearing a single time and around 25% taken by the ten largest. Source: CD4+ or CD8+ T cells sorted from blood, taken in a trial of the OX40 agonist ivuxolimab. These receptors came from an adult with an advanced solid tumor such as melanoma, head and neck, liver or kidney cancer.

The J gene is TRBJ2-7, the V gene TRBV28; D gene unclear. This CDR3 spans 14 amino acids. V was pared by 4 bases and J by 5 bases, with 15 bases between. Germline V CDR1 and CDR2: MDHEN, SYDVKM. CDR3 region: CASSSIEDLNEQYF. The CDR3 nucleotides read TGTGCCAGCAGTTCCATAGAGGATCTCAACGAGCAGTACTTC.

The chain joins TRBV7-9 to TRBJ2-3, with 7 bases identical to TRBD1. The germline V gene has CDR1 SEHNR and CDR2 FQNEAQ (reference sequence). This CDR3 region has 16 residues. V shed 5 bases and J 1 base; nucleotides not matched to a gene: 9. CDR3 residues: CASSPPGTARTDTQYF. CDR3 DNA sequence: TGTGCCAGCAGCCCCCCCGGGACAGCTCGCACAGATACGCAGTATTTT.

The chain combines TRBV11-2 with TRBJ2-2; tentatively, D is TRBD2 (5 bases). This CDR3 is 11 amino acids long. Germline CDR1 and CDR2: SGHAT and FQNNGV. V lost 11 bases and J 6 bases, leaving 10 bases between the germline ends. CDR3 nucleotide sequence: TGTGCCGCGGGCCGCGCCGGGGAGCTGTTTTTT. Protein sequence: CAAGRAGELFF.

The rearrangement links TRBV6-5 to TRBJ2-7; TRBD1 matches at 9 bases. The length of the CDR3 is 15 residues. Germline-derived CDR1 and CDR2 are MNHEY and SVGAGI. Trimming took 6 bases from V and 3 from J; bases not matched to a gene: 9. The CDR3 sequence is CASRETGTGFYEQYF. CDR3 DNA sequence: TGTGCCAGCAGAGAGACCGGGACAGGGTTCTACGAGCAGTACTTC.

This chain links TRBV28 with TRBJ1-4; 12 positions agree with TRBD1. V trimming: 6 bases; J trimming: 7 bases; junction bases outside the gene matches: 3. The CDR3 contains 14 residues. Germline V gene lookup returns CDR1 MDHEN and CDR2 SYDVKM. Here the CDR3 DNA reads TGTGCCAGCAGGGGACAGGGGGCGCTTGAAAAACTGTTTTTT. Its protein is CASRGQGALEKLFF.

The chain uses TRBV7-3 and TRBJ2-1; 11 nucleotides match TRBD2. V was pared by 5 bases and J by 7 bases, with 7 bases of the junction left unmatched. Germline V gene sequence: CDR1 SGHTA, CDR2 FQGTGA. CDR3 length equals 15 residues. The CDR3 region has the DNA TGTGCCAGCAGCCCCCTAGCGGGAGGATATAATGAGCAGTTCTTC. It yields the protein CASSPLAGGYNEQFF.

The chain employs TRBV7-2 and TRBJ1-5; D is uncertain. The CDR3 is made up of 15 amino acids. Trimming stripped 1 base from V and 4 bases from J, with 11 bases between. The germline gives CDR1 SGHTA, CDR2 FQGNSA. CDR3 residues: CASSLGAGQNQPQHF. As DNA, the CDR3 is TGTGCCAGCAGCTTAGGGGCGGGCCAAAATCAGCCCCAGCATTTT.

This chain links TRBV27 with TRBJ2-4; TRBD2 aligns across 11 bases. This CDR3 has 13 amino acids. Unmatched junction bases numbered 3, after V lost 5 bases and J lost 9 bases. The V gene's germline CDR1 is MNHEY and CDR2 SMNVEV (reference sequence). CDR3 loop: CASSISGGAIQYF. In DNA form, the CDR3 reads TGTGCCAGCAGTATTAGCGGGGGGGCCATTCAGTACTTC.

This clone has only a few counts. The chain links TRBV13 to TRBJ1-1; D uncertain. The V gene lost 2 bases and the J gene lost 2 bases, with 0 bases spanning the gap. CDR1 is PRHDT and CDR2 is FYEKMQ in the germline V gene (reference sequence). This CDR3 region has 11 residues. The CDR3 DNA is TGTGCCAGCAGCTTAAACACTGAAGCTTTCTTT. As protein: CASSLNTEAFF.

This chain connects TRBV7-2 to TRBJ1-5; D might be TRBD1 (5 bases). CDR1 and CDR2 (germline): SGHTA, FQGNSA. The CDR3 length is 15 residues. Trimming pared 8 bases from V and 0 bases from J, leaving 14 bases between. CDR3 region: CASGQGPYSNQPQHF. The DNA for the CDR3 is TGTGCCAGCGGCCAGGGCCCGTATAGCAATCAGCCCCAGCATTTT.

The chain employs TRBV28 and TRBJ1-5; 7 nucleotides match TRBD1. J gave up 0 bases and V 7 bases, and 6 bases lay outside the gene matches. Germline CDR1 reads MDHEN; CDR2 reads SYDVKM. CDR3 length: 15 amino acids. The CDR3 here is CASTLQGDSNQPQHF. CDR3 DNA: TGTGCCAGCACTCTTCAGGGGGATAGCAATCAGCCCCAGCATTTT.

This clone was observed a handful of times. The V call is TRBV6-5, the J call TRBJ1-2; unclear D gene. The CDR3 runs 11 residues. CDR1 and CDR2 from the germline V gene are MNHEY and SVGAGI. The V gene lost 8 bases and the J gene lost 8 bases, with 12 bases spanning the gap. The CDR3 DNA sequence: TGTGCCAGCTCCTTGGCAGACGGCTACACCTTC. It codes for CASSLADGYTF.

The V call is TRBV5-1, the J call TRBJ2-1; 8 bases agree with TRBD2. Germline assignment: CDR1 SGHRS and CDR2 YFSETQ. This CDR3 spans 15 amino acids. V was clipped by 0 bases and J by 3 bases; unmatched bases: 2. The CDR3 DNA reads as TGCGCCAGCAGCTTGGTTGGGACTAGCTACAATGAGCAGTTCTTC. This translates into CASSLVGTSYNEQFF.

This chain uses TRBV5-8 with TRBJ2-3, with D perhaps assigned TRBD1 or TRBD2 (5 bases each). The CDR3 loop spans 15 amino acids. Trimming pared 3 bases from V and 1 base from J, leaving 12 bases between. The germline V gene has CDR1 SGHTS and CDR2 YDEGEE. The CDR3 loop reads CASSWQGVGTDTQYF. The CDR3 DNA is TGTGCCAGCAGCTGGCAGGGAGTTGGCACAGATACGCAGTATTTT.

The CDR3 nucleotides are TGTGCCAGCAGTGCTACAGGGAGGGTACTGTTTTTT. This encodes CASSATGRVLFF. The chain uses TRBV25-1 and TRBJ1-4; D is possibly TRBD1 (6 bases). This CDR3 has 12 residues. V gave up 4 bases and J gave up 13 bases, with 13 bases separating them. Germline CDR1 and CDR2: MGHDK and SYGVNS. Full variable domain (remainder filled in from reference TRBV25-1 and TRBJ1-4): EADIYQTPRYLVIGTGKKITLECSQTMGHDKMYWYQQDPGMELHLIHYSYGVNSTEKGDLSSESTVSRIRTEHFPLTLESARPSHTSQYLCASSATGRVLFFGSGTQLSVL.

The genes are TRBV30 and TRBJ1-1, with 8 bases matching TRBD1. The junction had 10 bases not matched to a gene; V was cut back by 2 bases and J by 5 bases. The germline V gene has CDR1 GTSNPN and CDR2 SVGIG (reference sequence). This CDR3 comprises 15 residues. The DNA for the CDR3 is TGTGCCTGGAGTTACGGCCGGACAGGGACGACTGAAGCTTTCTTT. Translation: CAWSYGRTGTTEAFF.

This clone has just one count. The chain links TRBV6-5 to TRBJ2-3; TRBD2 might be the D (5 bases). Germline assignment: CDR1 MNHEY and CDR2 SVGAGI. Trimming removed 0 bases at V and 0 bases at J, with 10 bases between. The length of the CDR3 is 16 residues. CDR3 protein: CASSYSGDLSTDTQYF. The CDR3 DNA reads TGTGCCAGCAGTTACTCCGGGGATTTGAGCACAGATACGCAGTATTTT.

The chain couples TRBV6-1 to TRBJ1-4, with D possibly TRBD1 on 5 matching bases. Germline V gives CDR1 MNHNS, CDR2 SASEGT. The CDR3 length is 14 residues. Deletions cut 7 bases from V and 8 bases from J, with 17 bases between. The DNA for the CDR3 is TGTGCCAGCATGGATGGGGGGGGTTACGAAAAACTGTTTTTT. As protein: CASMDGGGYEKLFF.

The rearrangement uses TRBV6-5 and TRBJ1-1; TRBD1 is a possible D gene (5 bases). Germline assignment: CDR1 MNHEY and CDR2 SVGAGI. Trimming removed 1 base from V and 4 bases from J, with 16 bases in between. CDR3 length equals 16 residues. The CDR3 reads CASSYLEGFAITEAFF. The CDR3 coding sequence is TGTGCCAGCAGTTACTTAGAGGGGTTCGCTATCACTGAAGCTTTCTTT.

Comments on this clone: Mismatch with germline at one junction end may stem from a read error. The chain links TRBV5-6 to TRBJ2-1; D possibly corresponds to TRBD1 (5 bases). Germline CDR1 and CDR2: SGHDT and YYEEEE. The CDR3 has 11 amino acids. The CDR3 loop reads CASSLGQGQFF. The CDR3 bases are TGTGCCAGCAGTTTGGGGCAGGGGCAGTTCTTC.